The 22 T cell receptor beta chains below all came from one sample that was sequenced in a study of CD8+CD57+ T cells in acquired aplastic anemia. Genomic DNA acted as the template from which TCR beta VDJ combination and CDR3 sequence profiling were carried out. TCRdb used MiXCR to reprocess the reads, holding one entry per CDR3 protein. This table holds about 190,000 distinct CDR3 sequences, about 53% found once. Specimen: sorted CD4+, CD8+, or CD8+CD57+ T cells (not recorded which) from PBMCs. The source of these receptors is a human donor in good health, serving as a control.

V is TRBV29-1 and J is TRBJ2-7, with D possibly matching TRBD1 (6 bases). Looked up from germline, CDR1 is SQVTM and CDR2 is ANQGSEA. The V end lost 4 bases, the J end lost 6 bases, and 13 bases lay between the germline ends. This CDR3 has 12 residues. The DNA of the CDR3 is TGCAGCGTTGGTCCAGGGGCTGGCGAGCAGTACTTC. Translating gives CSVGPGAGEQYF.

In this sample, this clonotype turned up many times. This rearrangement joins TRBV15 to TRBJ2-1, with D possibly being TRBD1 (6 bases). V gave up 1 base and J gave up 0 bases, with 10 bases separating them. CDR1 is LNHNV, CDR2 YYDKDF, per germline (reference sequence). There are 16 residues in the CDR3. The CDR3 nucleotides read TGTGCCACCAGCAGAGGGTCGGACAGCTCCTACAATGAGCAGTTCTTC. The encoded protein is CATSRGSDSSYNEQFF.

This clonotype is a singleton in its sample. The J gene is TRBJ2-1, the V gene TRBV10-3, with 8 positions matching TRBD2. CDR3 size: 14 residues. Germline V gives CDR1 ENHRY, CDR2 SYGVKD. The junction had 9 bases not matched to a gene; V was cut back by 8 bases and J by 6 bases. CDR3 sequence (DNA): TGTGCCATCGGGAGCGGGGGTTTATCCAATGAGCAGTTCTTC. It translates to CAIGSGGLSNEQFF.

This rearrangement joins TRBV12-3 or TRBV12-4 to TRBJ2-7; TRBD1 agrees at 8 bases. V dropped 4 bases and J dropped 2; count of bases not matched to a gene: 7. CDR3 length: 15 amino acids. CDR3 nucleotide sequence: TGTGCCAGCAGTTGCAGTGGGACAGGAGCCTACGAGCAGTACTTC. Translating it yields CASSCSGTGAYEQYF.

This clonotype was seen repeatedly, ten times or more. CDR3 amino acids: CASADRNYGYTF. DNA of the CDR3: TGTGCCAGCGCGGACAGAAACTATGGCTACACCTTC. This chain links TRBV7-9 with TRBJ1-2; D perhaps matches TRBD1 (6 bases). The germline gives CDR1 SEHNR, CDR2 FQNEAQ (reference sequence). V lost 8 bases and J lost 2, with 9 bases in between. This CDR3 has 12 residues.

The V call is TRBV10-2, the J call TRBJ2-7; D gene ambiguous. Trimming took 2 bases from V and 1 from J, leaving 9 bases between them. This CDR3 has 14 amino acids. CDR1 and CDR2 from the germline V gene are WSHSY and SAAADI. The CDR3 loop reads CASSELLDSYEQYF. The CDR3 DNA sequence: TGCGCCAGCAGTGAGCTATTGGATTCCTACGAGCAGTACTTC.

The chain employs TRBV7-2 and TRBJ2-5; 10 positions match TRBD2. CDR1 and CDR2 (germline): SGHTA, FQGNSA. The CDR3 is made up of 15 amino acids. J was trimmed by 5 bases and V by 8 bases; bases with no gene match: 11. The CDR3 loop is CASRKAGGPRETQYF. In DNA, the CDR3 is TGTGCCAGCCGAAAAGCGGGGGGGCCGCGGGAGACCCAGTACTTC.

As DNA, the CDR3 is TGTGCCAGCCGGGCCCCCACACCATCCTACGAGCAGTACTTC. This sequence encodes CASRAPTPSYEQYF. This sequence joins TRBV7-4 and TRBJ2-7; unclear D gene. Germline V lookup: CDR1 SGHVT, CDR2 SQSDAQ. CDR3 length equals 14 residues. Deletions cut 8 bases from V and 1 base from J, with 15 bases between.

This clonotype was seen just once. The V call is TRBV5-1, the J call TRBJ1-6, with D hard to call. The V end lost 4 bases, the J end lost 0 bases, and 17 bases lay between the germline ends. In germline, CDR1 is SGHRS, CDR2 YFSETQ. The CDR3 length is 18 residues. This CDR3 reads CASSSIRRRSSYNSPLHF. The CDR3 DNA sequence: TGCGCCAGCAGCAGTATAAGGCGTCGAAGCTCCTATAATTCACCCCTCCACTTT. Combining the CDR3 with reference TRBV5-1 and TRBJ1-6 gives the whole variable domain KAGVTQTPRYLIKTRGQQVTLSCSPISGHRSVSWYQQTPGQGLQFLFEYFSETQRNKGNFPGRFSGRQFSNSRSEMNVSTLELGDSALYLCASSSIRRRSSYNSPLHFGNGTRLTVT.

At least ten counts were recorded for this clonotype. The chain joins TRBV4-3 to TRBJ2-7; D call uncertain. V gave up 0 bases and J gave up 1 base, with 10 bases separating them. There are 15 residues in the CDR3. Germline V gives CDR1 LGHNA, CDR2 YSLEER. This chain's CDR3 is CASSQEGKGSYEQYF. The CDR3 DNA reads TGCGCCAGCAGCCAAGAAGGCAAAGGGTCCTACGAGCAGTACTTC.

This clonotype was seen many times. The V gene is TRBV5-5, the J gene TRBJ2-7; D is unclear. Germline CDR1 reads SGHKS; CDR2 reads YYEKEE (reference sequence). The V end was cut by 4 bases, the J end by 4 bases, with 12 bases between. This CDR3 contains 13 residues. In DNA, the CDR3 is TGTGCCAGCAGCCCTAACTTCGCTTACGAGCAGTACTTC. Residues: CASSPNFAYEQYF.

V and J are TRBV7-2 and TRBJ1-2; unclear D gene. CDR3 size: 15 residues. Trimming pared 0 bases from V and 6 bases from J, leaving 14 bases between. CDR1 SGHTA and CDR2 FQGNSA come from the germline V gene. The CDR3 loop reads CASSLAAGSGNGYTF. CDR3 nucleotides: TGTGCCAGCAGCTTAGCGGCAGGCAGCGGTAATGGCTACACCTTC.

Of note for this clonotype: A much more abundant neighbour one base away suggests this may be a read error. The rearrangement joins TRBV5-5 to TRBJ2-3; 10 bases are shared with TRBD2. Germline V gene lookup returns CDR1 SGHKS and CDR2 YYEKEE (reference sequence). This CDR3 has 15 residues. The chain's CDR3 is CASSSSSGGGDTQYF. As DNA, the CDR3 is TGCGCCAGCAGCTCGTCTAGCGGGGGTGGAGATACGCAGTATTTT.

The count of this clonotype is one. V usage is TRBV7-9 and J usage is TRBJ1-1, with 8 bases lining up with TRBD1. Germline V gene data show CDR1 as SEHNR and CDR2 as FQNEAQ (reference sequence). The CDR3 is 15 residues long. The V and J ends lost 3 bases and 4 bases, in that order; junction bases with no gene match: 7. Here the CDR3 reads CASSFSRGLGTEAFF. As DNA, the CDR3 is TGTGCCAGCAGCTTTAGCAGGGGGCTTGGCACTGAAGCTTTCTTT. Combining the CDR3 with reference TRBV7-9 and TRBJ1-1 gives the whole variable domain DTGVSQNPRHKITKRGQNVTFRCDPISEHNRLYWYRQTLGQGPEFLTYFQNEAQLEKSRLLSDRFSAERPKGSFSTLEIQRTEQGDSAMYLCASSFSRGLGTEAFFGQGTRLTVV.

As regards this clonotype: Mismatch with germline at one junction end may stem from a read error. The chain links TRBV3-1 to TRBJ1-1; D is perhaps TRBD1 (6 bases). Germline V gives CDR1 LGHDT, CDR2 YNNKEL (reference sequence). This CDR3 has 15 amino acids. The CDR3 sequence: CASNQGGLANTEAFF. CDR3 bases: TGTGCCAGCAACCAAGGGGGATTGGCGAACACTGAAGCTTTCTTT.

A note on this clonotype: At one end, the junction sequence differs from germline, possibly due to a read error. This chain connects TRBV5-1 to TRBJ1-5, with unresolved D. The CDR3 totals 14 residues. The germline gives CDR1 SGHRS, CDR2 YFSETQ. CDR3 DNA sequence: TGTGCCAGCACCAGAGGCGGGGAGGACCAGCCCCAGCATTTT. Its translation: CASTRGGEDQPQHF.

This clonotype was found once. V and J are TRBV7-6 and TRBJ2-5; D is ambiguous. Germline lookup yields CDR1 SGHVS and CDR2 FNYEAQ. The CDR3 contains 13 residues. Deletions cut 5 bases from V and 2 bases from J, with 9 bases between. The CDR3 reads CASSNALQETQYF. The CDR3 DNA sequence: TGTGCCAGCAGCAACGCCTTGCAAGAGACCCAGTACTTC.

This clonotype showed up many times. The V and J genes are TRBV4-1 and TRBJ2-3; 8 bases are shared with TRBD2. Per germline, CDR1 MGHRA and CDR2 YSYEKL. V lost 2 bases, J lost 3 bases, and 4 bases stayed unmatched. The CDR3 loop spans 15 amino acids. Written as DNA, the CDR3 is TGCGCCAGCAGCCAAACTAGCGGACAAACAGATACGCAGTATTTT. This encodes CASSQTSGQTDTQYF.

Comment on this clonotype: Since no conserved phenylalanine or tryptophan closes the CDR3, a read error is the likely cause. This sequence joins TRBV11-1 and TRBJ1-1; no firm D call. This CDR3 spans 13 amino acids. Germline assignment: CDR1 SGHAT and CDR2 FQDESV (reference sequence). Trimming pared 6 bases from V and 1 base from J, leaving 9 bases between. Here the CDR3 reads CASSSTGNTEAFL. CDR3 nucleotide sequence: TGTGCCAGCAGTTCCACCGGGAACACTGAAGCTTTCCTT.

The chain joins TRBV7-2 to TRBJ2-1; TRBD2 aligns across 8 bases. J gave up 5 bases and V 7 bases, and 10 bases lay outside the gene matches. CDR1 and CDR2 from the germline V gene are SGHTA and FQGNSA. The CDR3 length is 15 residues. The CDR3 spells CASMGTGGLDNEQFF. CDR3 coding DNA: TGTGCCAGCATGGGGACGGGGGGGCTGGACAATGAGCAGTTCTTC.

This clonotype was detected many times. This chain uses TRBV4-1 with TRBJ1-5; D is unresolved. The CDR3 is made up of 15 amino acids. The germline V and J ends were trimmed by 1 base and 0 bases, with 7 bases remaining between them. Germline CDR1 MGHRA, CDR2 YSYEKL. CDR3 sequence (DNA): TGCGCCAGCAGCCAAGTCCGGGATAGCAATCAGCCCCAGCATTTT. It yields the protein CASSQVRDSNQPQHF.

The chain links TRBV3-1 to TRBJ2-7; the D is unclear. This CDR3 comprises 13 residues. The germline V gene encodes CDR1 LGHDT and CDR2 YNNKEL (reference sequence). V was clipped by 0 bases and J by 0 bases, with 3 bases between them. CDR3 in DNA: TGTGCCAGCAGCCAAGACACCTCCTACGAGCAGTACTTC. This encodes CASSQDTSYEQYF.